One sample yielded the 22 T cell receptor beta chains listed below, sequenced in a study of blood T cell repertoires in COVID-19. Method: immunoSEQ multiplex PCR; TCRdb's copy keeps in-frame clones and lacks some. The sample yields some 200,000 clones, 86% seen once. Sequenced material: peripheral blood. The source of these receptors is a man between 70 and 80 years old with acute or convalescent COVID-19.

This chain uses TRBV25-1 with TRBJ1-1, with D possibly being TRBD1 (5 bases). Per germline, CDR1 MGHDK and CDR2 SYGVNS. Trimming removed 4 bases at V and 4 bases at J, with 7 bases between. The CDR3 covers 12 residues. CDR3 region: CASSGGGTEAFF. CDR3 sequence (DNA): TGTGCCAGCAGTGGGGGGGGCACTGAAGCTTTCTTT.

This chain joins TRBV10-3 and TRBJ2-1; D possibly corresponds to TRBD1 (5 bases). The CDR3 totals 15 residues. CDR1 is ENHRY, CDR2 SYGVKD, per germline. Trimming stripped 3 bases from V and 8 bases from J, with 17 bases between. The CDR3 DNA is TGTGCCATCAGTGAAAGGGGAAAAGGGTTGGATGAGCAGTTCTTC. Translating it yields CAISERGKGLDEQFF.

V usage is TRBV5-1 and J usage is TRBJ1-5; D is undetermined. V was clipped by 5 bases and J by 5 bases, with 11 bases between them. The CDR3 spans 13 residues. The V gene's germline CDR1 is SGHRS and CDR2 YFSETQ. The CDR3 DNA is TGCGCCAGCAGGGCGGCAGATGATCAGCCCCAGCATTTT. It encodes CASRAADDQPQHF.

The chain employs TRBV3-1 (or the pseudogene TRBV3-2) and TRBJ2-1, with 13 bases lining up with TRBD2. V was pared by 4 bases and J by 7 bases, with 4 bases of the junction left unmatched. CDR3 size: 15 residues. Germline V gene sequence: CDR1 LGHDT, CDR2 YNNKEL (reference sequence). The CDR3 sequence: CASSRLAGGTNEQFF. The CDR3 coding sequence is TGTGCCAGCAGCCGACTAGCGGGAGGAACAAATGAGCAGTTCTTC.

In its sample, this clone was seen once. The V call is TRBV13, the J call TRBJ2-7, with 7 bases aligning to TRBD1. The CDR3 has 15 residues. After removal of 6 bases from V and 0 bases from J, the junction contained 8 bases not matched to a gene. Germline values: CDR1 PRHDT, CDR2 FYEKMQ (reference sequence). The CDR3 DNA is TGTGCCAGCAGATATAGGGGGCTGGGCTCCTACGAGCAGTACTTC. Translation: CASRYRGLGSYEQYF. Complete variable domain (other parts from reference TRBV13 and TRBJ2-7): AAGVIQSPRHLIKEKRETATLKCYPIPRHDTVYWYQQGPGQDPQFLISFYEKMQSDKGSIPDRFSAQQFSDYHSELNMSSLELGDSALYFCASRYRGLGSYEQYFGPGTRLTVT.

In DNA, the CDR3 is TGCACCAGCAGCCCGAAACTAGCGGGAGGGCCATTTCTAGAGACCCAGTACTTC. Protein: CTSSPKLAGGPFLETQYF. The chain employs TRBV1 and TRBJ2-5; the D call in the table, TRBD2, was not verified against the DNA. TRBV1 is recorded as a pseudogene. The CDR3 has 18 amino acids.

The J gene is TRBJ1-4, the V gene TRBV5-4, with 10 bases matching TRBD1. The CDR3 sequence is 15 residues long. V was clipped by 4 bases and J by 7 bases; unmatched bases: 7. In germline, CDR1 is SGHNT, CDR2 YYREEE (reference sequence). The CDR3 DNA reads as TGTGCCAGCAGCGAGAGACAGGGGGCCGGTGAAAAACTGTTTTTT. Protein sequence: CASSERQGAGEKLFF.

In this sample, this clone turned up once. The CDR3 is CASSSGSDTQYF. In nucleotides, the CDR3 is TGTGCCAGCAGTAGCGGGAGTGATACGCAGTATTTT. The V gene is TRBV4-2, the J gene TRBJ2-3; the match to TRBD2 covers 9 bases. CDR3 length: 12 amino acids. Germline CDR1 is LGHNA and CDR2 is YNFKEQ. The ends lost 6 bases at V and 6 bases at J; junction bases unmatched: 1.

The chain recombines TRBV7-9 with TRBJ2-2; D might be TRBD1 (6 bases). The CDR3 sequence is 17 residues long. Germline CDR1 and CDR2: SEHNR and FQNEAQ (reference sequence). V was trimmed by 0 bases and J by 1 base, leaving 12 bases between them. The CDR3 DNA reads as TGTGCCAGCAGCTTAGCATACTGGGGGCAGAACACCGGGGAGCTGTTTTTT. This translates into CASSLAYWGQNTGELFF. Full variable domain (missing parts from reference TRBV7-9 and TRBJ2-2): DTGVSQNPRHKITKRGQNVTFRCDPISEHNRLYWYRQTLGQGPEFLTYFQNEAQLEKSRLLSDRFSAERPKGSFSTLEIQRTEQGDSAMYLCASSLAYWGQNTGELFFGEGSRLTVL.

J is TRBJ1-3 and V is TRBV4-2, with a tentative D call TRBD1 (5 bases). V lost 0 bases and J 4 bases, leaving 10 bases between the germline ends. The CDR3 is made up of 15 amino acids. CDR1 and CDR2 from the germline V gene are LGHNA and YNFKEQ. CDR3 amino acids: CASSQDFGGGNTIYF. The CDR3, as DNA: TGTGCCAGCAGCCAAGATTTCGGGGGAGGAAACACCATATATTTT.

The J gene is TRBJ2-2, the V gene TRBV2, with 7 bases fitting TRBD1. The trim removed 8 bases at V and 3 bases at J, leaving 9 bases unmatched. This CDR3 spans 15 amino acids. The germline gives CDR1 SNHLY, CDR2 FYNNEI. The CDR3 here is CASGLTQGDTGELFF. The CDR3 DNA reads TGTGCCAGCGGCCTTACGCAGGGGGACACCGGGGAGCTGTTTTTT.

This clone was seen a single time. The genes are TRBV5-1 and TRBJ1-3; 10 nucleotides line up with TRBD1. The junction had 9 bases not matched to a gene; V was cut back by 4 bases and J by 2 bases. The CDR3 loop spans 17 amino acids. Germline CDR1 reads SGHRS; CDR2 reads YFSETQ. CDR3 loop: CASSETGTGAAGNTIYF. The CDR3 region has the DNA TGCGCCAGCAGCGAAACCGGGACAGGGGCAGCTGGAAACACCATATATTTT.

The V call is TRBV19, the J call TRBJ2-2; tentatively, D is TRBD1 (5 bases). This CDR3 is 10 amino acids long. The germline V gene has CDR1 LNHDA and CDR2 SQIVND (reference sequence). The CDR3 here is CASGSGELFF. CDR3 DNA sequence: TGTGCTTCAGGGTCCGGGGAGCTGTTTTTT. The entire variable domain, with the rest obtained from reference TRBV19 and TRBJ2-2, is as follows: DGGITQSPKYLFRKEGQNVTLSCEQNLNHDAMYWYRQDPGQGLRLIYYSQIVNDFQKGDIAEGYSVSREKKESFPLTVTSAQKNPTAFYLCASGSGELFFGEGSRLTVL.

The genes are TRBV5-4 and TRBJ2-7; 9 nucleotides line up with TRBD1. V lost 6 bases to trimming and J lost 6 bases; unmatched junction nucleotides: 7. The V gene's germline CDR1 is SGHNT and CDR2 YYREEE (reference sequence). This CDR3 region has 13 residues. The CDR3 is CASTAQGAREQYF. As DNA, the CDR3 is TGTGCCAGCACCGCACAGGGGGCCCGCGAGCAGTACTTC.

V is TRBV18 and J is TRBJ2-3; D uncertain. V was shortened by 2 bases and J by 0 bases, with 15 bases between the two germline ends. CDR3 length equals 17 residues. Germline CDR1 and CDR2: KGHSH and LQKENI. CDR3 bases: TGTGCCAGCTCACCAGACATGTCCGTCCCCAGCACAGATACGCAGTATTTT. It codes for CASSPDMSVPSTDTQYF. The full variable domain, in which reference TRBV18 and TRBJ2-3 provide the parts outside the CDR3, is NAGVMQNPRHLVRRRGQEARLRCSPMKGHSHVYWYRQLPEEGLKFMVYLQKENIIDESGMPKERFSAEFPKEGPSILRIQQVVRGDSAAYFCASSPDMSVPSTDTQYFGPGTRLTVL.

CDR3 in DNA: TGTGCCAGCAGTTTAGTTCCCAGAAGCGGCACAGATACGCAGTATTTT. Amino acids: CASSLVPRSGTDTQYF. This sequence joins TRBV28 and TRBJ2-3, with no clear D. V shed 2 bases and J shed 1 base, with 13 bases lying between them. CDR3 length equals 16 residues. Germline assignment: CDR1 MDHEN and CDR2 SYDVKM.

This clone was seen just once. The genes are TRBV7-2 and TRBJ1-1; 8 bases fit TRBD1. The CDR3 consists of 14 residues. Germline CDR1 and CDR2: SGHTA and FQGNSA. The V segment lost 5 bases and the J segment 4 bases; nucleotides outside the gene matches: 6. CDR3 in DNA: TGTGCCAGCAGCGAGGACAGGGTTGTCACTGAAGCTTTCTTT. It codes for CASSEDRVVTEAFF. The full variable domain, rest sourced from reference TRBV7-2 and TRBJ1-1, is GAGVSQSPSNKVTEKGKDVELRCDPISGHTALYWYRQSLGQGLEFLIYFQGNSAPDKSGLPSDRFSAERTGGSVSTLTIQRTQQEDSAVYLCASSEDRVVTEAFFGQGTRLTVV.

This chain joins TRBV28 and TRBJ2-6, with D perhaps TRBD2 (6 bases). The germline gives CDR1 MDHEN, CDR2 SYDVKM. The germline V and J ends were trimmed by 6 bases and 0 bases, with 9 bases remaining between them. This CDR3 spans 15 amino acids. The CDR3, as DNA: TGTGCCAGCAGGGCCGGGGGCTCTGGGGCCAACGTCCTGACTTTC. Protein: CASRAGGSGANVLTF.

The rearrangement links TRBV5-6 to TRBJ2-1; 12 bases fit TRBD2. The CDR3 covers 15 residues. Germline values: CDR1 SGHDT, CDR2 YYEEEE. Trimming cost V 3 bases and J 5 bases; bases outside gene matches: 3. DNA of the CDR3: TGTGCCAGCAGCTGGCGACTAGCGGGGGACAATGAGCAGTTCTTC. Its protein is CASSWRLAGDNEQFF.

The chain has TRBV6-1 and TRBJ2-3, with unresolved D. The CDR3 covers 14 residues. From germline, CDR1 is MNHNS and CDR2 SASEGT. V was clipped by 2 bases and J by 2 bases, with 8 bases between them. CDR3 sequence (DNA): TGTGCCAGCAGTGAAAAATCAGACACAGATACGCAGTATTTT. This translates into CASSEKSDTDTQYF.

Here the CDR3 DNA reads TGTGCCAGCAGCCCGCCCTCGCAGGGGACGTATGGCTACACCTTC. Its protein is CASSPPSQGTYGYTF. This rearrangement joins TRBV13 to TRBJ1-2; the D gene is possibly TRBD1 (6 bases). Germline CDR1 reads PRHDT; CDR2 reads FYEKMQ (reference sequence). The V end was cut by 5 bases, the J end by 5 bases, with 18 bases between. This CDR3 has 15 residues.

In its sample, this clone was seen once. This chain links TRBV19 with TRBJ2-7, with D perhaps TRBD2 (6 bases). The CDR3 length is 13 residues. V gave up 6 bases and J gave up 4 bases, with 13 bases separating them. CDR1 and CDR2 from the germline V gene are LNHDA and SQIVND (reference sequence). The CDR3 nucleotides read TGTGCCAGTAGGCCCTACGGGGGTTACGAGCAGTACTTC. Translated: CASRPYGGYEQYF. Full variable domain (remainder filled in from reference TRBV19 and TRBJ2-7): DGGITQSPKYLFRKEGQNVTLSCEQNLNHDAMYWYRQDPGQGLRLIYYSQIVNDFQKGDIAEGYSVSREKKESFPLTVTSAQKNPTAFYLCASRPYGGYEQYFGPGTRLTVT.